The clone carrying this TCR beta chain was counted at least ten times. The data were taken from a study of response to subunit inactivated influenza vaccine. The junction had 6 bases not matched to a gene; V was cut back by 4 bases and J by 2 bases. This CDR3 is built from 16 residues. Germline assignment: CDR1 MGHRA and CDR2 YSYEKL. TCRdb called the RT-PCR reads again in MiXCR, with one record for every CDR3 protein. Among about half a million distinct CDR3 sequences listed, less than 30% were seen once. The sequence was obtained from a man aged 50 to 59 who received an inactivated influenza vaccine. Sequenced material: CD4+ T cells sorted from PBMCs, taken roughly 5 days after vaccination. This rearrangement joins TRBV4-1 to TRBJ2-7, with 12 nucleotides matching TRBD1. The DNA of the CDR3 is TGCGCCAGCAGCCCGGGACAGGGGGCGCGTGCCTACGAGCAGTACTTC. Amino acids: CASSPGQGARAYEQYF.